This T cell receptor beta chain comes out of a study of beta chain features in type 1 diabetes (dated by TCRdb to between 2017 and 2018). Study-wide context: No differences in mean age, gender distribution, total cell number or subset yield were found between patients and healthy donors. A total of approximately 100,000,000 sorted cells were examined across all samples, and the number of cells per subset was strongly correlated with RNA yield. In the study, recently diagnosed type 1 diabetes patients and matched healthy donors were compared on the TCRB repertoires of their sorted circulating CD4+ T cell subsets. Naive and central memory subsets were obtained from all 28 donors, but regulatory and stem cell-like memory subsets were isolated from only 8 patients and about 8 healthy donors.

On the study overall, not on this receptor specifically: HLA sub-analyses involved small numbers of individuals, so any influence of HLA type on TCRB rearrangement remained unresolved. Naive, central memory and regulatory TCRB repertoires appeared to be more alike among patients than among healthy donors. Because cDNA was sequenced instead of genomic DNA, activated cells with high expression could be over-represented, although the groups did not differ in activation or CD3 levels. Shorter templates might be favored by PCR, yet because patient and control samples were amplified and corrected together, any such skew would affect both groups equally. A moderate but significant shortening of TCRB CDR3 length was observed in type 1 diabetes patients in all four CD4+ subsets. At VDJ recombination sites, type 1 diabetes patients had fewer insertions and more deleted nucleotides, which implies abnormalities in thymic rearrangement.

From each donor, a single peripheral blood sample of about 100 mL on average was drawn into heparinised tubes. Naive, central memory, regulatory and stem cell-like memory CD4+ T cells were sorted on a BD FACSAria II using a panel including CD45RO, CCR7, CD25, CD127, CD95 and CD27. Purity was above 95% for every sorted population. PBMCs were isolated immediately by Lymphoprep density gradient centrifugation and stained directly without culture. So that batch effects would be minimized, each experiment stained and sorted samples in pairs, pairing one healthy donor with one patient. The entire amount of isolated RNA was reverse transcribed using the High Capacity cDNA Reverse Transcription Kit, so the sequenced TCRB transcripts were expressed ones. Deep immunoSEQ sequencing was applied to naive, central memory and regulatory T cell samples, giving an average of roughly 3.5 million total reads per sample. After sorted cells were lysed in RLT buffer, RNA was extracted with DNase-treated RNeasy Micro or Mini kits, with the choice depending on cell number. Each cell subset was processed on its own to prevent cross-contamination, while patient and healthy donor samples were processed together. The immunoSEQ multiplex PCR was used to amplify TCRB sequences from cDNA, yielding 87-bp fragments that span the CDR3 region. Amplicons were sequenced on the Illumina HiSeq platform. As for how the authors treated the data: PCR bias was computationally corrected using synthetic template baselines, reads within Hamming distance 2 were collapsed, and singletons that could not be merged were discarded. Reads were aligned against IMGT so that V, D and J genes, CDR3 length and insertions or deletions at six rearrangement sites could be assigned. Within each subset, clonotype counts were normalized to the number of sorted cells before true diversity and Gini coefficients were calculated with the tcR R package. The overlap coefficient, calculated on TCRB nucleotide sequences, was used to measure repertoire sharing. TCRdb took over this immuneACCESS table, retaining in-frame rearrangements with V and J assigned. Such tables are incomplete; in checked studies, under half of the missing clones stem from an unresolved V gene, and the remainder is unexplained. D and trimming were read from the DNA, whereas the V and J calls and clone size are those reported in that table. The sample yields 23,000 or so clones; 69% were counted once. Together, the top ten hold roughly 4.3% of the sample.

The germline V gene (reference sequence) specifies SEHNR as CDR1 and FQNEAQ as CDR2. Here V drops 5 bases and J drops 3 bases, and the junction holds 8 bases not matched to any gene. Taken from cysteine to phenylalanine, the CDR3 has 15 residues. The sequence is cut down to CDR3 DNA, 45 bases in frame from base 1. About this clone: There is no known antigen for this receptor. No base qualities exist here, and no much larger clone lies one base off it.

Recombination connected TRBV7-9 to TRBJ2-3, with 7 bases matching TRBD2. This sequence was found in a young man with type 1 diabetes. Sequencing used Tregs from blood. Read against the paper, the sample's cell subset or site label means: regulatory CD4+ T cells. The DNA is as follows: TGTGCCAGCAGCCCGGCGGGAGTCTGGACAGATACGCAGTATTTT. Translated, it gives CASSPAGVWTDTQYF.